Following are 31 T cell receptor beta chains from one sample sequenced in a study of OX40 agonist ivuxolimab in advanced cancers. Profiled with immunoSEQ multiplex PCR; TCRdb holds only in-frame clones, not every one. The data contain about 100,000 clones, just over 90% of them singletons. Sequenced material: CD4+ or CD8+ T cells sorted from blood, taken in a trial of the OX40 agonist ivuxolimab. All receptors come from an adult with an advanced solid tumor such as melanoma, head and neck, liver or kidney cancer.

This sequence joins TRBV2 and TRBJ2-1; TRBD1 agrees at 10 bases. V shed 6 bases, J shed 6 bases, and the junction held 11 bases outside the gene matches. This CDR3 region has 16 residues. The germline CDR1 and CDR2 sequences are SNHLY and FYNNEI. CDR3 nucleotides: TGTGCCAGCAGGATGACAGGGGGCGTCCTCATCAATGAGCAGTTCTTC. It codes for CASRMTGGVLINEQFF.

The chain employs TRBV5-4 and TRBJ2-3; D is unresolved. V was clipped by 4 bases and J by 2 bases, with 11 bases between them. The V gene's germline CDR1 is SGHNT and CDR2 YYREEE (reference sequence). The CDR3 is 14 residues long. DNA of the CDR3: TGTGCCAGCAGCACCCCAGCAGACACAGATACGCAGTATTTT. Encoded protein: CASSTPADTDTQYF.

V gene TRBV5-1 combines with J gene TRBJ2-1; TRBD2 is a possible D gene (7 bases). The V gene lost 2 bases and the J gene lost 3 bases, with 12 bases spanning the gap. The length of the CDR3 is 15 residues. Looked up from germline, CDR1 is SGHRS and CDR2 is YFSETQ. The CDR3 loop is CASSFGGASYNEQFF. CDR3 nucleotide sequence: TGCGCCAGCAGCTTTGGGGGGGCGAGCTACAATGAGCAGTTCTTC.

The genes are TRBV4-2 and TRBJ2-1, with D perhaps matching TRBD1 (6 bases). From germline, CDR1 is LGHNA and CDR2 YNFKEQ. CDR3 size: 17 residues. The ends were cut back, 1 base at V and 0 bases at J, with 13 bases in the middle. CDR3 DNA sequence: TGTGCCAGCAGCCAAGCCCTTGGACAGAGCTCCTACAATGAGCAGTTCTTC. Encoded protein: CASSQALGQSSYNEQFF.

This chain joins TRBV6-5 and TRBJ2-7; 9 bases map to TRBD2. The germline V gene encodes CDR1 MNHEY and CDR2 SVGAGI. The CDR3 spans 15 residues. V dropped 6 bases and J dropped 2; count of bases not matched to a gene: 8. CDR3 DNA: TGTGCCAGCAGCCAAGGGACTAGCATCCCCTACGAGCAGTACTTC. It specifies CASSQGTSIPYEQYF.

The rearrangement uses TRBV20-1 and TRBJ2-7; D gene ambiguous. Germline CDR1 is DFQATT and CDR2 is SNEGSKA (reference sequence). This CDR3 contains 11 residues. The V and J ends lost 0 bases and 4 bases respectively, with 4 bases between them. The DNA for the CDR3 is TGCAGTGCTAGAGATTGGTACGAGCAGTACTTC. Amino acids: CSARDWYEQYF.

The chain recombines TRBV7-6 with TRBJ2-3, with no clear D. V lost 8 bases to trimming and J lost 4 bases, with 10 bases between them. The CDR3 contains 12 residues. Per the germline V gene, CDR1 is SGHVS and CDR2 is FNYEAQ. The CDR3 bases are TGTGCCAGCGGGGTTCGGTCAGATACGCAGTATTTT. Translated, it gives CASGVRSDTQYF. The full variable domain, completed using reference TRBV7-6 and TRBJ2-3, is GAGVSQSPRYKVTKRGQDVALRCDPISGHVSLYWYRQALGQGPEFLTYFNYEAQQDKSGLPNDRFSAERPEGSISTLTIQRTEQRDSAMYRCASGVRSDTQYFGPGTRLTVL.

This clone was observed a single time. The gene calls are TRBV28 and TRBJ1-2; 12 bases match TRBD1. The germline V gene encodes CDR1 MDHEN and CDR2 SYDVKM. The CDR3 runs to 14 residues. J was trimmed by 8 bases and V by 5 bases; bases with no gene match: 6. The CDR3 here is CASSPRDRGLGYTF. The CDR3 nucleotides read TGTGCCAGCAGTCCTAGGGACAGGGGGCTAGGCTACACCTTC.

This clone showed up just once. This chain connects TRBV19 to TRBJ2-1, with D perhaps being TRBD1 or TRBD2 (5 bases each). Looked up from germline, CDR1 is LNHDA and CDR2 is SQIVND (reference sequence). V lost 6 bases to trimming and J lost 6 bases, with 18 bases between them. CDR3 length equals 15 residues. The CDR3 loop is CASSKTPGRGNEQFF. CDR3 nucleotide sequence: TGTGCCAGTAGCAAAACGCCGGGACGAGGCAATGAGCAGTTCTTC.

The V call is TRBV19, the J call TRBJ1-1; 7 nucleotides align to TRBD1. The germline V gene encodes CDR1 LNHDA and CDR2 SQIVND (reference sequence). This CDR3 has 14 residues. V was pared by 5 bases and J by 1 base, with 4 bases of the junction left unmatched. CDR3 sequence (DNA): TGTGCCAGTAGTTCAAACAGGGGGAACACTGAAGCTTTCTTT. Its protein product is CASSSNRGNTEAFF.

The chain employs TRBV2 and TRBJ1-1, with D hard to call. Trimming removed 3 bases at V and 5 bases at J, with 7 bases between. Germline V gives CDR1 SNHLY, CDR2 FYNNEI. The CDR3 is 12 amino acids. This CDR3 is CASSDSKTEAFF. Here the CDR3 DNA reads TGTGCCAGCAGTGATTCAAAGACTGAAGCTTTCTTT.

This chain uses TRBV19 with TRBJ1-5; TRBD1 agrees at 10 bases. J was trimmed by 1 base and V by 1 base; bases with no gene match: 4. The germline V gene encodes CDR1 LNHDA and CDR2 SQIVND (reference sequence). The CDR3 loop spans 17 amino acids. The CDR3 DNA follows: TGTGCCAGTAGTATAGGACAGGGGGCTAGGAGCAATCAGCCCCAGCATTTT. Protein sequence: CASSIGQGARSNQPQHF.

As concerns this clone: Other DNA variants within this sample encode the same CDR3. Here the CDR3 reads CASSFNGQPQHF. The CDR3 region has the DNA TGTGCCAGCAGCTTCAACGGGCAGCCCCAGCATTTT. The chain links TRBV7-2 to TRBJ1-5; D gene unclear. V was trimmed by 3 bases and J by 7 bases, leaving 7 bases between them. The V gene's germline CDR1 is SGHTA and CDR2 FQGNSA. This CDR3 spans 12 amino acids.

This rearrangement joins TRBV2 to TRBJ1-5; D unclear. V was trimmed by 3 bases and J by 1 base, leaving 1 base between them. CDR1 is SNHLY, CDR2 FYNNEI, per germline. CDR3 length equals 12 residues. CDR3 sequence (DNA): TGTGCCAGCAGTGACAGCAATCAGCCCCAGCATTTT. Translated: CASSDSNQPQHF.

About this clone: A read error may account for a junction end that differs from germline. The chain joins TRBV7-8 to TRBJ2-5; D gene uncertain. Germline-derived CDR1 and CDR2 are SGHVS and FQNEAQ. The CDR3 consists of 11 residues. Here the CDR3 reads CASSHHETQYF. DNA for the CDR3: TGTGCCAGCAGCCACCATGAGACCCAGTACTTC.

The V gene is TRBV6-6, the J gene TRBJ2-1; D assignment may be TRBD1 or TRBD2 (6 bases each). Germline CDR1 and CDR2: MNHNY and SVGAGI (reference sequence). Trimming shortened V by 10 bases and J by 4 bases, and 17 bases separated the two germline ends. This CDR3 contains 14 residues. CDR3 protein: CATKGDLTYNEQFF. The CDR3 DNA is TGTGCCACCAAGGGGGACTTAACTTACAATGAGCAGTTCTTC.

The rearrangement uses TRBV5-6 and TRBJ2-5, with D perhaps TRBD2 (6 bases). V lost 4 bases and J 6 bases, leaving 19 bases between the germline ends. This CDR3 has 15 amino acids. CDR1 and CDR2 from the germline V gene are SGHDT and YYEEEE. CDR3 protein: CASSIHRDSGKTQYF. The CDR3 nucleotides are TGTGCCAGCAGCATTCACCGGGACTCAGGAAAGACCCAGTACTTC.

This clone was seen just once. The rearrangement joins TRBV27 to TRBJ2-4; D possibly corresponds to TRBD2 (6 bases). V gave up 8 bases and J gave up 1 base, with 15 bases separating them. Looked up from germline, CDR1 is MNHEY and CDR2 is SMNVEV (reference sequence). The CDR3 sequence is 15 residues long. The CDR3 nucleotides read TGTGCCAGCGGACTACGAGGGGCGGCCAAAAACATTCAGTACTTC. The encoded protein is CASGLRGAAKNIQYF.

This chain joins TRBV5-1 and TRBJ1-2; possible D gene TRBD1, 6 bases. Looked up from germline, CDR1 is SGHRS and CDR2 is YFSETQ. Trimming took off 0 bases at V and 6 bases at J, with 6 bases between the two ends. This CDR3 has 12 amino acids. CDR3: CASSLEGDGYTF. The CDR3 coding sequence is TGCGCCAGCAGCTTGGAGGGGGATGGCTACACCTTC.

CDR3 residues: CASSDIGYSGRAAGELFF. In DNA form, the CDR3 reads TGTGCCAGCAGCGATATCGGATATAGCGGGAGGGCCGCCGGGGAGCTGTTTTTT. This chain uses TRBV27 with TRBJ2-2; TRBD2 matches 11 bases. Germline assignment: CDR1 MNHEY and CDR2 SMNVEV (reference sequence). V lost 6 bases, J lost 6 bases, and 15 bases stayed unmatched. The CDR3 is 18 residues long.

The chain has TRBV6-5 and TRBJ2-5, with D perhaps TRBD2 (6 bases). This CDR3 has 12 amino acids. Trimming left V 9 bases short and J 5 bases short, with 13 bases between. Germline values: CDR1 MNHEY, CDR2 SVGAGI. Here the CDR3 DNA reads TGTGCCAGTACTAGCACGCAGGAGACCCAGTACTTC. Translated, it gives CASTSTQETQYF.

CDR3 coding DNA: TGTGCCATCGGACAGGGGCATGGCTACACCTTC. As protein: CAIGQGHGYTF. The gene calls are TRBV10-3 and TRBJ1-2, with 9 bases that match TRBD1. The CDR3 totals 11 residues. Trimming removed 8 bases from V and 6 bases from J; junction bases left unmatched: 1. Germline values: CDR1 ENHRY, CDR2 SYGVKD.

The genes are TRBV7-9 and TRBJ2-2; 12 bases match TRBD2. V gave up 5 bases and J gave up 7 bases; unmatched junction bases: 5. The germline gives CDR1 SEHNR, CDR2 FQNEAQ (reference sequence). This CDR3 region has 15 residues. The CDR3 DNA reads TGTGCCAGCAGCGGAGGACTAGCGGGAAGCGGGGAGCTGTTTTTT. This translates into CASSGGLAGSGELFF. The whole variable domain, remainder taken from reference TRBV7-9 and TRBJ2-2, is DTGVSQNPRHKITKRGQNVTFRCDPISEHNRLYWYRQTLGQGPEFLTYFQNEAQLEKSRLLSDRFSAERPKGSFSTLEIQRTEQGDSAMYLCASSGGLAGSGELFFGEGSRLTVL.

The J gene is TRBJ2-7, the V gene TRBV11-1; a possible D gene is TRBD2 (7 bases). Trimming removed 5 bases from V and 3 bases from J, with 14 bases in between. The CDR3 contains 14 residues. Per germline, CDR1 SGHAT and CDR2 FQDESV (reference sequence). DNA for the CDR3: TGTGCCAGCAGCATGCGGGAGACAGGCTACGAGCAGTACTTC. This translates into CASSMRETGYEQYF.

The J gene is TRBJ2-7, the V gene TRBV7-9, with D possibly called TRBD1 or TRBD2 (5 bases each). Germline V gene lookup returns CDR1 SEHNR and CDR2 FQNEAQ (reference sequence). The CDR3 has 14 residues. Trimming cost V 0 bases and J 3 bases, with 9 bases left between them. The CDR3 spells CASSLAGPGYEQYF. DNA for the CDR3: TGTGCCAGCAGCTTAGCGGGACCCGGCTACGAGCAGTACTTC.

This clone has only a few counts. The CDR3 nucleotides are TGTGCCAGCAGCGTAGGGGGAGGGGCAGTTCCCTACGAGCAGTACTTC. This gives the protein CASSVGGGAVPYEQYF. This chain joins TRBV9 and TRBJ2-7, with TRBD2 matching 7 bases. This CDR3 region has 16 residues. V lost 0 bases and J lost 2; bases outside the gene matches: 8. Germline CDR1 reads SGDLS; CDR2 reads YYNGEE.

The chain is built from TRBV5-4 and TRBJ1-6, with TRBD1 as a possible D gene (5 bases). Between the trimmed V and J ends, which lost 0 bases and 9 bases, there was a span of 13 bases. Germline V gives CDR1 SGHNT, CDR2 YYREEE (reference sequence). CDR3 size: 15 residues. CDR3 coding DNA: TGTGCCAGCAGCTTGGGAGGGACCGTCTTTTCACCCCTCCACTTT. This encodes CASSLGGTVFSPLHF.

The V call is TRBV20-1, the J call TRBJ2-7; the D gene could be TRBD1 or TRBD2 (5 bases each). Germline CDR1 is DFQATT and CDR2 is SNEGSKA (reference sequence). Trimming took off 8 bases at V and 4 bases at J, with 12 bases between the two ends. The CDR3 is made up of 11 amino acids. The CDR3 sequence is CSLGTVYEQYF. CDR3 coding DNA: TGCAGTCTTGGGACGGTTTACGAGCAGTACTTC.

The chain carries TRBV6-1 and TRBJ2-1, with 7 bases aligning to TRBD2. The CDR3 loop spans 16 amino acids. The germline gives CDR1 MNHNS, CDR2 SASEGT. The V segment lost 1 base and the J segment 0 bases; nucleotides outside the gene matches: 3. CDR3 nucleotides: TGTGCCAGCAGTGAAGTTGGCGGGAGCTCCTACAATGAGCAGTTCTTC. Translated: CASSEVGGSSYNEQFF.

V gene TRBV27 combines with J gene TRBJ2-1, with 7 nucleotides matching TRBD1. The trim removed 4 bases at V and 7 bases at J, leaving 13 bases unmatched. The CDR3 has 16 amino acids. CDR1 is MNHEY, CDR2 SMNVEV, per germline (reference sequence). CDR3 amino acids: CASSSKSSTGLNEQFF. CDR3 sequence (DNA): TGTGCCAGCAGTTCAAAATCCTCGACAGGGTTGAATGAGCAGTTCTTC.

This clone has only one observation. The chain combines TRBV28 with TRBJ2-7, with 9 bases aligning to TRBD1. The V and J ends lost 9 bases and 6 bases, in that order; junction bases with no gene match: 15. The CDR3 loop spans 15 amino acids. From germline, CDR1 is MDHEN and CDR2 SYDVKM. CDR3 sequence: CASHFTGTGKPEQYF. The CDR3 region has the DNA TGTGCCAGTCACTTTACCGGGACAGGGAAACCCGAGCAGTACTTC. The complete variable domain, with remaining parts taken from reference TRBV28 and TRBJ2-7, reads DVKVTQSSRYLVKRTGEKVFLECVQDMDHENMFWYRQDPGLGLRLIYFSYDVKMKEKGDIPEGYSVSREKKERFSLILESASTNQTSMYLCASHFTGTGKPEQYFGPGTRLTVT.